This T cell receptor beta chain appears in the sequencing data of a study of cytomegalovirus exposure and HLA in healthy donors. PCR involved 60 Vbeta and 13 Jbeta primers. Sequencing used immunoSEQ multiplex PCR; TCRdb keeps in-frame clones, though not all of them. Here the sample spans roughly 98,000 clones, around four fifths being singletons. Of note for this clone: No antigen is known for it.

While unrecorded immune exposures were likely, the donors were nominally healthy when sampled. Findings of the study overall: There were 150 to 200 TCR beta chains listed as cytomegalovirus-associated. Earlier findings revealed that most TCR beta V segments proved productive either about 90% or about 30% of the time.

V was clipped by 1 base and J by 6 bases, with 10 bases between them. The CDR3 is 14 amino acids. Germline V gene lookup returns CDR1 SEHNR and CDR2 FQNEAQ (reference sequence). The J gene is TRBJ2-1, the V gene TRBV7-9, with D perhaps matching TRBD2 (5 bases). The sequence came from a man in his forties in good health and CMV-seronegative. Sample: PBMCs. DNA for the CDR3: TGTGCCAGCAGCTTAGTGTTAGCGACCAATGAGCAGTTCTTC. It yields the protein CASSLVLATNEQFF.